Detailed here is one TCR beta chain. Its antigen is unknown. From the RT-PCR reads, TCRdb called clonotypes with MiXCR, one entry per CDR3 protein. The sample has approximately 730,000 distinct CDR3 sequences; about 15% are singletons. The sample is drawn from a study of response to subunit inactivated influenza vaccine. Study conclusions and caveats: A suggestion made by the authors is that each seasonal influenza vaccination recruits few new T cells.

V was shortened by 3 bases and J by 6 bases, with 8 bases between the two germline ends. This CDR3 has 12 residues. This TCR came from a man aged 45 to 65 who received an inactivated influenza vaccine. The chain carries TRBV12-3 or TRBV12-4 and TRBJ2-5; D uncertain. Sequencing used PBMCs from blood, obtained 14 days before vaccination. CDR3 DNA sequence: TGTGCCAGCAGTTTGGGTGCACAGACCCAGTACTTC. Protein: CASSLGAQTQYF.